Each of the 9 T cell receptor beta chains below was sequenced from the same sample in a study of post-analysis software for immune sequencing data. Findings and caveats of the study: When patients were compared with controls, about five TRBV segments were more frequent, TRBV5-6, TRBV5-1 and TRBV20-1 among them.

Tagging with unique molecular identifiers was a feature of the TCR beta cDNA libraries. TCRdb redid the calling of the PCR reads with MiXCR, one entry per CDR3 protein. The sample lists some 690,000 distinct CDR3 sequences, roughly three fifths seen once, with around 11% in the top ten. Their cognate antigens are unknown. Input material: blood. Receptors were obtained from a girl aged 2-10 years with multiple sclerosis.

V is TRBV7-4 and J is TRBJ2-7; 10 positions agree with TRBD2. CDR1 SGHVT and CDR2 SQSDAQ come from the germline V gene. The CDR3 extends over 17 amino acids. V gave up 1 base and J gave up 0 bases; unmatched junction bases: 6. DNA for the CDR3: TGTGCCAGCAGCTTAGTCTCTAGCGGGGGCCTCTCCTACGAGCAGTACTTC. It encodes CASSLVSSGGLSYEQYF. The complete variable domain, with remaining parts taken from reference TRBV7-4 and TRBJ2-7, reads GAGVSQSPRYKVAKRGRDVALRCDSISGHVTLYWYRQTLGQGSEVLTYSQSDAQRDKSGRPSGRFSAERPERSVSTLKIQRTEQGDSAVYLCASSLVSSGGLSYEQYFGPGTRLTVT.

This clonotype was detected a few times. DNA of the CDR3: TGTGCCAGCAGAGTGTCCTACGAGCAGTACTTC. This translates into CASRVSYEQYF. The V and J genes are TRBV6-5 and TRBJ2-7; the D is unclear. CDR1 and CDR2 (germline): MNHEY, SVGAGI. The CDR3 has 11 residues. With 6 bases removed from V and 1 base from J, the gap between germline ends came to 4 bases.

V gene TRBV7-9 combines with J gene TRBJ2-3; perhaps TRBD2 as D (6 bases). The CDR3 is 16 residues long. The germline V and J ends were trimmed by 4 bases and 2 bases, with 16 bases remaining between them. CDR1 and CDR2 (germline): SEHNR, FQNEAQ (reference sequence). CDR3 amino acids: CASSSQRADLTDTQYF. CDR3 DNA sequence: TGTGCCAGCAGCTCCCAGCGGGCAGACCTCACAGATACGCAGTATTTT.

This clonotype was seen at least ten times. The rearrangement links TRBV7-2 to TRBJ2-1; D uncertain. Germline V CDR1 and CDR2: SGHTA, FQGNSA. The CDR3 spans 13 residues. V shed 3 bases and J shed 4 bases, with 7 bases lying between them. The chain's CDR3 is CASSLDLYNEQFF. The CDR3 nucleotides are TGTGCCAGCAGCTTGGACCTTTACAATGAGCAGTTCTTC. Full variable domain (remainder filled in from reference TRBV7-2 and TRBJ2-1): GAGVSQSPSNKVTEKGKDVELRCDPISGHTALYWYRQSLGQGLEFLIYFQGNSAPDKSGLPSDRFSAERTGGSVSTLTIQRTQQEDSAVYLCASSLDLYNEQFFGPGTRLTVL.

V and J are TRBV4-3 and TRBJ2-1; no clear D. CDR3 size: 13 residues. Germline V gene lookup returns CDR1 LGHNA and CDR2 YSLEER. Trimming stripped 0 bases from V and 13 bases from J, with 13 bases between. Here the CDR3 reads CASSQDKGFRQFF. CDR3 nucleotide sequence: TGCGCCAGCAGCCAAGATAAAGGGTTTAGACAGTTCTTC.

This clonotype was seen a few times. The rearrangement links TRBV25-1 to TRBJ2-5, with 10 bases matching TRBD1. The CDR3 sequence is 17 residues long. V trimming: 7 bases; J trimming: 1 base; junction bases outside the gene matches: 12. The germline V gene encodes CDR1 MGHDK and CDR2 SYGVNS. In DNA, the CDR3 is TGTGCCAGCAACCCGGGACAGGGGATCCCCACCCAAGAGACCCAGTACTTC. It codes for CASNPGQGIPTQETQYF.

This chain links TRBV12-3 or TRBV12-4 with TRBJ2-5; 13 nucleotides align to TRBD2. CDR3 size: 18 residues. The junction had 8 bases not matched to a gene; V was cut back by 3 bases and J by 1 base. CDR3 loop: CASSLTLAGGPSQETQYF. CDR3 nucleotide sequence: TGTGCCAGCAGTTTGACACTAGCGGGAGGGCCCTCCCAAGAGACCCAGTACTTC.

CDR3 loop: CASRGDRDGINEKLFF. The CDR3, as DNA: TGTGCCAGCAGGGGCGACCGGGACGGAATTAATGAAAAACTGTTTTTT. The chain uses TRBV5-6 and TRBJ1-4; tentatively, D is TRBD1 (5 bases). Germline CDR1 SGHDT, CDR2 YYEEEE. CDR3 length equals 16 residues. V was trimmed by 5 bases and J by 4 bases, leaving 18 bases between them. The full variable domain, with the rest looked up from reference TRBV5-6 and TRBJ1-4, is DAGVTQSPTHLIKTRGQQVTLRCSPKSGHDTVSWYQQALGQGPQFIFQYYEEEERQRGNFPDRFSGHQFPNYSSELNVNALLLGDSALYLCASRGDRDGINEKLFFGSGTQLSVL.

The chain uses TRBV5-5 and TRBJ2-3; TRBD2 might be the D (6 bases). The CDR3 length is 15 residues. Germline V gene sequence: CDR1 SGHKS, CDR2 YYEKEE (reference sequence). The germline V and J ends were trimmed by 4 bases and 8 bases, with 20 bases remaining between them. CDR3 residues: CASSRGRGRGGTQYF. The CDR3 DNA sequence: TGTGCCAGCAGCCGGGGCCGGGGGAGAGGAGGTACGCAGTATTTT.